These T cell receptor beta chains were read from a single sample in a study of PD-1 blockade in classical Hodgkin lymphoma. Clones were read by immunoSEQ multiplex PCR, and TCRdb kept only the in-frame ones, dropping some. The sample consists of 20,000 to 25,000 clones, around 80% of them appearing once. The material was peripheral blood mononuclear cells (PBMCs), obtained before the second cycle of nivolumab. Receptor source: a human donor with classical Hodgkin lymphoma. Each CDR3 is given with its conserved first and last residue. Fields, in order: CDR3 protein, CDR3 DNA, clone size, V gene, D gene, J gene. A D gene is named only where the DNA matches it firmly. Clone size is given for some rows only: seen once, a few or many times, or a class if the clone is expanded.

CASSLQGGTPQPQHF | TGTGCCAGCAGCTTACAGGGCGGGACGCCCCAGCCCCAGCATTTT | few | TRBV7-4 | NA | TRBJ1-5
CASKGVEANEKLFF | TGTGCCAGCAAGGGGGTTGAGGCCAATGAAAAACTGTTTTTT | NA | TRBV2 | NA | TRBJ1-4
CASRGVFRLFF | TGCGCCAGCAGGGGGGTCTTTAGACTGTTTTTT | NA | TRBV5-1 | NA | TRBJ1-4
CASSFWGPDRGRGYTF | TGTGCCAGCAGCTTTTGGGGCCCTGACAGGGGCCGAGGCTACACCTTC | NA | TRBV5-6 | TRBD1 | TRBJ1-2
CASTLGRSYGYTF | TGTGCCAGCACCCTCGGCCGCAGCTATGGCTACACCTTC | few | TRBV6-5 | NA | TRBJ1-2
CASSLLSAYSYEQYF | TGTGCCAGCAGCTTACTTAGCGCCTACTCCTACGAGCAGTACTTC | NA | TRBV5-4 | NA | TRBJ2-7
CASGLSDRTEAFF | TGTGCTAGTGGTTTGTCGGACAGGACTGAAGCTTTCTTT | NA | TRBV12-5 | TRBD1 | TRBJ1-1
CASSFDSLSYNEQFF | TGTGCCAGCAGTTTCGACAGCCTCTCCTACAATGAGCAGTTCTTC | NA | TRBV28 | NA | TRBJ2-1
CASGTSGVDTQYF | TGTGCCAGCGGGACTAGCGGGGTGGATACGCAGTATTTT | NA | TRBV27 | TRBD2 | TRBJ2-3
CASTSGGFRETQYF | TGTGCCAGTACCTCCGGGGGTTTTCGGGAGACCCAGTACTTC | NA | TRBV19 | NA | TRBJ2-5
CASSLGGQRNSPLHF | TGTGCCAGCAGCTTAGGGGGCCAGAGAAATTCACCCCTCCACTTT | NA | TRBV13 | NA | TRBJ1-6
CASSLALAVDTQYF | TGTGCCAGCAGCTTAGCCCTCGCTGTAGATACGCAGTATTTT | NA | TRBV7-8 | NA | TRBJ2-3
CASSHQVGPLTTEQYF | TGTGCCAGCAGCCATCAGGTGGGGCCCCTTACAACCGAGCAGTACTTC | NA | TRBV27 | NA | TRBJ2-7
CASSTHPGTDNQETQYF | TGTGCCAGCAGCACGCACCCCGGGACGGACAACCAAGAGACCCAGTACTTC | once | TRBV7-8 | NA | TRBJ2-5
CASSNRAQSWDTIYF | TGTGCCAGTAGTAACCGGGCGCAAAGCTGGGACACCATATATTTT | NA | TRBV19 | NA | TRBJ1-3
CASSPGTGKSNQPQHF | TGTGCCAGCAGCCCCGGGACAGGGAAGAGCAATCAGCCCCAGCATTTT | NA | TRBV5-6 | TRBD1 | TRBJ1-5
CASSEPGQGVYEQYF | TGTGCCAGCAGTGAACCGGGACAGGGGGTCTACGAGCAGTACTTC | few | TRBV6-1 | TRBD1 | TRBJ2-7
CASSLAGGQETQYF | TGTGCCAGCAGCTTAGCGGGGGGGCAAGAGACCCAGTACTTC | NA | TRBV11-2 | TRBD2 | TRBJ2-5
CASSPGLGYYEQYF | TGTGCCAGCAGCCCCGGACTAGGGTACTACGAGCAGTACTTC | NA | TRBV5-4 | TRBD2 | TRBJ2-7
CASSDSAGGRETQYF | TGTGCCAGCAGTGACTCAGCGGGGGGGAGAGAGACCCAGTACTTC | NA | TRBV6-4 | TRBD2 | TRBJ2-5
CATSRDISGGASSYEQYF | TGTGCCACCAGCAGAGATATATCGGGCGGAGCCAGCTCCTACGAGCAGTACTTC | NA | TRBV15 | NA | TRBJ2-7
CASRAPRGGYTEAFF | TGTGCCAGCAGAGCTCCGAGGGGCGGGTACACTGAAGCTTTCTTT | NA | TRBV28 | NA | TRBJ1-1
CASSTPTGMGEKLFF | TGTGCCAGCAGCACCCCAACAGGGATGGGGGAAAAACTGTTTTTT | NA | TRBV6-6 | NA | TRBJ1-4